The 8 T cell receptor beta chains below come from one sample, sequenced in a study of T-cell reconstitution after alpha-beta-depleted transplantation in children. A TCRbeta library incorporating unique molecular identifiers was prepared. Each CDR3 protein gets one entry after TCRdb re-called the PCR reads with MiXCR. The sample has some 550,000 distinct CDR3 sequences, roughly 23% seen once. This material consisted of PBMCs, mostly from graft donor cells, taken 360 days after TCRalphabeta/CD19-depleted stem cell transplant. All receptors come from a boy under three years old who had a stem cell transplant for acute myeloid leukemia, so the T cells may come from the graft donor.

This clonotype has a handful of counts. The CDR3, as DNA: TGTGCCAGCAGTTACGAGGCCCCGAGCAATGAGCAGTTCTTC. This encodes CASSYEAPSNEQFF. The rearrangement joins TRBV6-5 to TRBJ2-1, with D unresolved. Germline lookup yields CDR1 MNHEY and CDR2 SVGAGI. Deletions cut 2 bases from V and 6 bases from J, with 11 bases between. This CDR3 has 14 amino acids.

The chain joins TRBV5-6 to TRBJ2-1, with D possibly being TRBD1 (5 bases). CDR1 is SGHDT and CDR2 is YYEEEE in the germline V gene. The CDR3 is 15 residues long. Between the trimmed V and J ends, which lost 1 base and 3 bases, there was a span of 11 bases. The CDR3 DNA reads as TGTGCCAGCAGCTTGTCGGCAGGGAACTACAATGAGCAGTTCTTC. Its translation is CASSLSAGNYNEQFF.

This chain links TRBV4-1 with TRBJ1-2; 8 positions match TRBD1. The V segment lost 6 bases and the J segment 8 bases; nucleotides outside the gene matches: 8. The CDR3 contains 13 residues. The germline gives CDR1 MGHRA, CDR2 YSYEKL. The CDR3 is CASRRPQGEGYTF. The CDR3 DNA reads TGCGCCAGCAGGAGGCCACAGGGGGAGGGCTACACCTTC.

This clonotype has only one observation. This rearrangement joins TRBV13 to TRBJ2-5; 8 nucleotides line up with TRBD2. The CDR3 contains 15 residues. CDR1 and CDR2 from the germline V gene are PRHDT and FYEKMQ (reference sequence). After removal of 6 bases from V and 1 base from J, the junction contained 7 bases not matched to a gene. CDR3 sequence reads: CASRERGNRQETQYF. In nucleotides, the CDR3 is TGTGCCAGCAGAGAGCGGGGGAATCGCCAAGAGACCCAGTACTTC.

This clonotype was seen a handful of times. The V call is TRBV6-1, the J call TRBJ2-7; 8 bases are a match to TRBD1. CDR3 length: 14 amino acids. The junction had 11 bases not matched to a gene; V was cut back by 6 bases and J by 7 bases. CDR1 is MNHNS and CDR2 is SASEGT in the germline V gene. CDR3 sequence (DNA): TGTGCCAGCAGACCCTCCCCGGACAGGGTTGAGCAGTACGTC. It is translated as CASRPSPDRVEQYV.

The J gene is TRBJ1-6, the V gene TRBV4-3; the D gene is possibly TRBD1 (6 bases). The CDR3 runs 16 residues. The V and J ends lost 1 base and 9 bases respectively, with 16 bases between them. The germline V gene encodes CDR1 LGHNA and CDR2 YSLEER. The CDR3 spells CASSQVPRQGFSPLHF. Written as DNA, the CDR3 is TGCGCCAGCAGCCAAGTTCCTCGGCAGGGGTTTTCACCCCTCCACTTT.

This clonotype was seen ten or more times. The chain recombines TRBV7-2 with TRBJ2-3; 11 nucleotides match TRBD2. In germline, CDR1 is SGHTA, CDR2 FQGNSA. Trimming at V came to 2 bases and at J to 7 bases, leaving 8 bases not matched to a gene. This CDR3 contains 16 residues. The CDR3 reads CASSLQTSGDRYTQYF. CDR3 nucleotide sequence: TGTGCCAGCAGCTTACAGACTAGCGGGGACCGTTATACGCAGTATTTT.

The chain's CDR3 is CAIRGQVGEQYF. The DNA of the CDR3 is TGTGCCATCAGGGGACAGGTCGGCGAGCAGTACTTC. This sequence joins TRBV10-3 and TRBJ2-7; 8 bases map to TRBD1. Germline V gives CDR1 ENHRY, CDR2 SYGVKD. V lost 6 bases and J lost 6; bases outside the gene matches: 4. The CDR3 runs to 12 residues.